The rows below give T cell receptor beta chains drawn from one sample of a study of blood T cell repertoires in COVID-19. The table came from immunoSEQ multiplex PCR; TCRdb's copy has only in-frame clones and leaves some out. The sample includes roughly 40,000 clones, about 90% of them seen just once. Sequenced sample: peripheral blood. All receptors come from a woman between 40 and 50 years old with acute or convalescent COVID-19. The conserved cysteine and the conserved F or W are not part of the CDR3 here.

V gene	J gene	CDR3 protein
TRBV19	TRBJ1-5	ASSPGKKQPQH
TRBV5-1	TRBJ1-2	ASSRDRGDYGYT
TRBV2	TRBJ2-3	ASSELRVQGGDTQY
TRBV13	TRBJ2-3	ASSIGLAARD
TRBV9	TRBJ1-1	ASSVGMGHSNTEAF
TRBV19	TRBJ1-1	ASSIVLFGREAF
TRBV5-1	TRBJ2-7	ASSLAFWDTTYEQY
TRBV28	TRBJ1-1	ASSFGQVARAF
TRBV11-2	TRBJ2-1	ASSLSGSDNEQF
TRBV11-2	TRBJ1-2	ASQSNVRGPLLGYT
TRBV5-8	TRBJ2-2	ASSGTLLAGATGELF
TRBV28	TRBJ1-2	ASTPAAYGYT
TRBV9	TRBJ1-2	ASSARTRSYGYT
TRBV7-2	TRBJ2-3	ASSLGQGWTDTQY
TRBV6-2/TRBV6-3	TRBJ2-2	ASSYSRAGELF
TRBV5-1	TRBJ1-3	ASSSQGVGSSGNTIY
TRBV6-1	TRBJ2-3	ASSEAAGGGEADTQY
TRBV28	TRBJ1-1	VSSRGAGYGTEAF